This T cell receptor (beta chain) came from a study of chemoradiotherapy in HPV16-positive cancers. Repeated repertoire sampling spanned the course of chemoradiotherapy. This CDR3 spans 12 amino acids. The V end was cut by 4 bases, the J end by 8 bases, with 14 bases between. Germline-derived CDR1 and CDR2 are SQVTM and ANQGSEA. Assay: immunoSEQ multiplex PCR; the TCRdb copy retains only in-frame clones and omits some. The sample contains under 35,000 clones, about 91% of which appear only once. In regard to this clone: Its antigen is unidentified.

The study's findings and limits: In HPV16-positive patients, HPV-responsive T-cell expansion tracked better recurrence-free survival. Functional assays defining HPV-specific T cells used only two HPV16-positive patients.

The specimen comprised blood, sampled from a patient who underwent chemoradiotherapy. The rearrangement uses TRBV29-1 and TRBJ1-2; unclear D gene. This clonotype was obtained from a human donor with HPV-associated anogenital cancer. The CDR3 nucleotides read TGCAGCGTTGTCCTAACACTCGGGGGCTACACCTTC. Translated: CSVVLTLGGYTF.